The next 24 T cell receptor beta chains were all read from a single sample in a study of cytomegalovirus exposure and HLA in healthy donors. Assay: immunoSEQ multiplex PCR; the TCRdb copy retains only in-frame clones and omits some. The sample carries about 360,000 clones, approximately 90% recorded once. The sample comprised PBMCs. All receptors derive from a woman under 30 in good health and CMV-seronegative.

This chain connects TRBV7-9 to TRBJ2-1; TRBD2 matches at 14 bases. V shed 5 bases, J shed 6 bases, and the junction held 6 bases outside the gene matches. CDR3 length equals 16 residues. The germline V gene has CDR1 SEHNR and CDR2 FQNEAQ (reference sequence). CDR3: CASSPGTSGSINEQFF. The CDR3 DNA sequence: TGTGCCAGCAGCCCCGGGACTAGCGGGAGTATCAATGAGCAGTTCTTC.

This chain uses TRBV29-1 with TRBJ1-1; 7 nucleotides line up with TRBD1. The CDR3 is 13 residues long. CDR1 and CDR2 (germline): SQVTM, ANQGSEA. The V segment lost 6 bases and the J segment 0 bases; nucleotides outside the gene matches: 4. Here the CDR3 reads CSVSTGMNTEAFF. As DNA, the CDR3 is TGCAGCGTCTCGACAGGGATGAACACTGAAGCTTTCTTT.

This clone was observed a handful of times. The rearrangement uses TRBV11-2 and TRBJ1-6; 9 nucleotides match TRBD1. Per the germline V gene, CDR1 is SGHAT and CDR2 is FQNNGV. CDR3 length: 13 amino acids. Germline trimming cut 6 bases from V and 8 bases from J; bases unmatched to any gene: 2. CDR3 sequence reads: CASRQGADSPLHF. The CDR3 DNA is TGTGCCAGCAGACAGGGGGCGGATTCACCCCTCCACTTT.

V gene TRBV2 combines with J gene TRBJ1-1; D call uncertain. The length of the CDR3 is 15 residues. V lost 3 bases to trimming and J lost 0 bases, with 11 bases between them. The germline V gene encodes CDR1 SNHLY and CDR2 FYNNEI. CDR3 sequence (DNA): TGTGCCAGCAGTGATTTGGGGAGCATGAACACTGAAGCTTTCTTT. Protein product: CASSDLGSMNTEAFF.

J is TRBJ2-7 and V is TRBV7-2; D is ambiguous. The CDR3 has 13 residues. Trimming cost V 3 bases and J 3 bases, with 9 bases left between them. Germline loops: CDR1 SGHTA, CDR2 FQGNSA. The chain's CDR3 is CASSFNYLYEQYF. The CDR3 bases are TGTGCCAGCAGCTTCAACTACCTCTACGAGCAGTACTTC.

The chain employs TRBV5-1 and TRBJ1-5; a possible D gene is TRBD1 (5 bases). Trimming pared 0 bases from V and 11 bases from J, leaving 18 bases between. Per germline, CDR1 SGHRS and CDR2 YFSETQ. The CDR3 totals 15 residues. CDR3 DNA: TGCGCCAGCAGCTTGGTGGGCAGCAGGGATGAGGCCCAGCATTTT. This codes for CASSLVGSRDEAQHF.

The chain combines TRBV6-5 with TRBJ2-7; D is unresolved. Germline-derived CDR1 and CDR2 are MNHEY and SVGAGI. Trimming took off 4 bases at V and 7 bases at J, with 8 bases between the two ends. The CDR3 has 11 residues. CDR3: CASSSGWEQYF. CDR3 DNA sequence: TGTGCCAGCAGTTCCGGTTGGGAGCAGTACTTC.

The chain has TRBV6-5 and TRBJ1-1; unclear D gene. V lost 4 bases, J lost 0 bases, and 9 bases lay in between. Germline CDR1 reads MNHEY; CDR2 reads SVGAGI. CDR3 length: 14 amino acids. CDR3 DNA sequence: TGTGCCAGCAGTTTGACATCCCTGAACACTGAAGCTTTCTTT. Its translation is CASSLTSLNTEAFF.

The table lists this clone with many counts. The gene calls are TRBV6-4 and TRBJ2-7, with TRBD2 matching over 8 bases. Germline values: CDR1 MRHNA, CDR2 SNTAGT. The J segment lost 2 bases and the V segment lost 8 bases, leaving 8 bases of the junction unmatched. This CDR3 has 14 residues. The CDR3 loop is CASHRGGETYEQYF. The CDR3 coding sequence is TGTGCCAGCCATCGGGGGGGGGAGACCTACGAGCAGTACTTC.

There are a few counts of this clone. At the DNA level, this CDR3 is encoded by other sequences in the same sample as well. The chain employs TRBV4-2 and TRBJ2-3; D possibly corresponds to TRBD2 (6 bases). Trimming took 2 bases from V and 2 from J, leaving 11 bases between them. The CDR3 runs to 15 residues. Germline V CDR1 and CDR2: LGHNA, YNFKEQ. CDR3 in amino acids: CASSQSGLNTDTQYF. Written as DNA, the CDR3 is TGTGCCAGCAGCCAAAGCGGGTTAAACACAGATACGCAGTATTTT.

V gene TRBV4-1 combines with J gene TRBJ2-1; D not resolved. This CDR3 has 14 residues. Trimming took off 1 base at V and 9 bases at J, with 13 bases between the two ends. CDR1 MGHRA and CDR2 YSYEKL come from the germline V gene. DNA for the CDR3: TGCGCCAGCAGCCAAGTAACAGAATCTCGTGAGCAGTTCTTC. The encoded protein is CASSQVTESREQFF.

This clone turned up a few times. The chain has TRBV27 and TRBJ2-1, with D maybe TRBD2 (6 bases). V was clipped by 3 bases and J by 4 bases, with 13 bases between them. The CDR3 runs to 15 residues. Germline V gene sequence: CDR1 MNHEY, CDR2 SMNVEV (reference sequence). The CDR3, as DNA: TGTGCCAGCAGTTTGGTGGGAGGCAGGTACAATGAGCAGTTCTTC. Translating gives CASSLVGGRYNEQFF.

The chain employs TRBV19 and TRBJ1-2, with TRBD1 matching over 8 bases. Germline-derived CDR1 and CDR2 are LNHDA and SQIVND (reference sequence). J lost 8 bases, V lost 4 bases, and 6 bases had no gene match. There are 13 residues in the CDR3. CDR3 sequence (DNA): TGTGCCAGTAGTACCAACAGGGGGGGCGGCTACACCTTC. The encoded protein is CASSTNRGGGYTF.

CDR3 amino acids: CASSILINTEAFF. The DNA of the CDR3 is TGTGCCAGCAGTATCCTTATCAACACTGAAGCTTTCTTT. V is TRBV6-1 and J is TRBJ1-1; no reliable D call. V shed 5 bases and J shed 2 bases, with 9 bases lying between them. There are 13 residues in the CDR3. CDR1 and CDR2 from the germline V gene are MNHNS and SASEGT.

The rearrangement links TRBV7-9 to TRBJ2-7; tentatively, D is TRBD2 (5 bases). Between the trimmed V and J ends, which lost 1 base and 2 bases, there was a span of 18 bases. The CDR3 extends over 17 amino acids. Per germline, CDR1 SEHNR and CDR2 FQNEAQ (reference sequence). CDR3 bases: TGTGCCAGCAGCTTAGATCTCAGAGGAGGACCAACCTACGAGCAGTACTTC. Translating it yields CASSLDLRGGPTYEQYF.

V usage is TRBV27 and J usage is TRBJ1-1, with 10 bases matching TRBD1. The CDR3 extends over 15 amino acids. Losses at the gene ends were 3 bases for V and 7 bases for J; bases not matched to a gene: 8. Germline lookup yields CDR1 MNHEY and CDR2 SMNVEV (reference sequence). The chain's CDR3 is CASSFTPTGGVEAFF. The CDR3 DNA sequence: TGTGCCAGCAGTTTCACTCCGACAGGGGGCGTTGAAGCTTTCTTT.

This chain connects TRBV10-3 to TRBJ1-5; tentatively, D is TRBD1 (6 bases). The CDR3 length is 16 residues. V was pared by 3 bases and J by 6 bases, with 18 bases between. Germline V gene data show CDR1 as ENHRY and CDR2 as SYGVKD. The CDR3 sequence is CAISDLQGSGRQPQHF. DNA of the CDR3: TGTGCCATCAGTGACCTACAGGGTTCGGGTCGTCAGCCCCAGCATTTT.

The V and J genes are TRBV5-6 and TRBJ2-7, with D maybe TRBD2 (7 bases). V lost 4 bases and J lost 6, with 23 bases in between. The CDR3 loop spans 16 amino acids. The germline V gene encodes CDR1 SGHDT and CDR2 YYEEEE. This chain's CDR3 is CASSLRVRRAGAEQYF. The DNA of the CDR3 is TGTGCCAGCAGCCTAAGGGTGCGGCGGGCGGGGGCCGAGCAGTACTTC.

This chain joins TRBV7-2 and TRBJ1-5; D may be TRBD1 (5 bases). The CDR3 spans 15 residues. Germline-derived CDR1 and CDR2 are SGHTA and FQGNSA. V was pared by 1 base and J by 3 bases, with 10 bases between. The CDR3 reads CASSLDRTNNQPQHF. In DNA form, the CDR3 reads TGTGCCAGCAGCTTAGACAGGACGAACAATCAGCCCCAGCATTTT.

The J gene is TRBJ2-1, the V gene TRBV7-6; TRBD2 matches 7 bases. The CDR3 is 15 residues long. CDR1 and CDR2 from the germline V gene are SGHVS and FNYEAQ. The junction had 7 bases not matched to a gene; V was cut back by 0 bases and J by 8 bases. CDR3 region: CASSLAGGPGDEQFF. The CDR3 coding sequence is TGTGCCAGCAGCTTAGCGGGAGGGCCTGGGGATGAGCAGTTCTTC.

V gene TRBV5-5 combines with J gene TRBJ2-7; D not resolved. Per germline, CDR1 SGHKS and CDR2 YYEKEE (reference sequence). CDR3 length equals 11 residues. Deletions cut 1 base from V and 6 bases from J, with 5 bases between. The CDR3 region is CASSLLSEQYF. The CDR3 DNA sequence: TGTGCCAGCAGCTTGTTGAGCGAGCAGTACTTC.

The rearrangement uses TRBV9 and TRBJ1-4; 10 bases line up with TRBD1. The J segment lost 5 bases and the V segment lost 0 bases, leaving 4 bases of the junction unmatched. The V gene's germline CDR1 is SGDLS and CDR2 YYNGEE. This CDR3 contains 16 residues. The CDR3 DNA reads as TGTGCCAGCAGCGTAGGAAGGACAGGGGGAAATGAAAAACTGTTTTTT. This gives the protein CASSVGRTGGNEKLFF. The full variable domain, completed using reference TRBV9 and TRBJ1-4, is DSGVTQTPKHLITATGQRVTLRCSPRSGDLSVYWYQQSLDQGLQFLIQYYNGEERAKGNILERFSAQQFPDLHSELNLSSLELGDSALYFCASSVGRTGGNEKLFFGSGTQLSVL.

V and J are TRBV28 and TRBJ2-1; 9 nucleotides align to TRBD1. The germline V gene has CDR1 MDHEN and CDR2 SYDVKM. V lost 5 bases, J lost 8 bases, and 10 bases stayed unmatched. The CDR3 is made up of 15 amino acids. Here the CDR3 reads CASSPPGQGLDEQFF. The CDR3 DNA follows: TGTGCCAGCAGTCCCCCGGGACAGGGTCTCGATGAGCAGTTCTTC.

The chain employs TRBV2 and TRBJ2-7, with 12 positions matching TRBD2. Germline-derived CDR1 and CDR2 are SNHLY and FYNNEI. This CDR3 comprises 16 residues. Trimming cost V 7 bases and J 0 bases; bases outside gene matches: 7. The CDR3 loop reads CASTRLAGESSYEQYF. In DNA form, the CDR3 reads TGTGCCAGCACAAGACTAGCGGGGGAGAGCTCCTACGAGCAGTACTTC.